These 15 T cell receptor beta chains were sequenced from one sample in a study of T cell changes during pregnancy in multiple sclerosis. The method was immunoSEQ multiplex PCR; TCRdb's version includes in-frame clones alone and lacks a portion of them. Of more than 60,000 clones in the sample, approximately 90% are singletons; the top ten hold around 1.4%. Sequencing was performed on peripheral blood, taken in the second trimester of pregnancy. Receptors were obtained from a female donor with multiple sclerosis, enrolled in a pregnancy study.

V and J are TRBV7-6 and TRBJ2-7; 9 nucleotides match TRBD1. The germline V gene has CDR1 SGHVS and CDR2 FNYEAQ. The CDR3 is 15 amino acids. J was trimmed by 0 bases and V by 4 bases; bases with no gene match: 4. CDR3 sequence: CASSSGTGSSYEQYF. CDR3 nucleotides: TGTGCCAGCAGCTCTGGGACAGGGTCCTCCTACGAGCAGTACTTC.

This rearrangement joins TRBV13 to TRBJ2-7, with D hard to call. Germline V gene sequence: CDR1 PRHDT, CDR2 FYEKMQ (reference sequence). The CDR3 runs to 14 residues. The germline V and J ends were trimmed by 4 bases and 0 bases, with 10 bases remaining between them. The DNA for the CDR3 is TGTGCCAGCAGCTCGAGATCCTACTCCTACGAGCAGTACTTC. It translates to CASSSRSYSYEQYF.

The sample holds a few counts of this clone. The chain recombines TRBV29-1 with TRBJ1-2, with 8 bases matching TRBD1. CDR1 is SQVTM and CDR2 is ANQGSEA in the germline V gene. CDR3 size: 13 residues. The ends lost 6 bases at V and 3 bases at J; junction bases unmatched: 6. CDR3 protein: CSVKDRGDYGYTF. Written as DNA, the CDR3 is TGCAGCGTCAAAGACAGGGGTGACTATGGCTACACCTTC.

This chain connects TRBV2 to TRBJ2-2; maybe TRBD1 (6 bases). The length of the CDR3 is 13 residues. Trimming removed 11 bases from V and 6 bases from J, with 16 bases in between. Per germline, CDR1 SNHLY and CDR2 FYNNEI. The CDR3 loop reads CAVPRGLAGELFF. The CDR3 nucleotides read TGTGCCGTACCCAGGGGCCTAGCCGGGGAGCTGTTTTTT.

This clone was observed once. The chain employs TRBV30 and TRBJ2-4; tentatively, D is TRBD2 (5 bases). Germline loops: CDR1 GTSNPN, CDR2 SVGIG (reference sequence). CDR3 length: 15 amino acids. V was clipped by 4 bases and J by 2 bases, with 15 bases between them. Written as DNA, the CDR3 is TGTGCCTGGAACCCCGGCCTAGCCTCCAAAAACATTCAGTACTTC. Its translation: CAWNPGLASKNIQYF.

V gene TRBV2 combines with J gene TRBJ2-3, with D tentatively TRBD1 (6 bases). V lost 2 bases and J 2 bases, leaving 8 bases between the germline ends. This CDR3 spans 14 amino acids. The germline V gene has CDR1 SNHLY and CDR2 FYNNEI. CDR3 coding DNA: TGTGCCAGCAGTGAAAGGGGACACACAGATACGCAGTATTTT. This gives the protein CASSERGHTDTQYF.

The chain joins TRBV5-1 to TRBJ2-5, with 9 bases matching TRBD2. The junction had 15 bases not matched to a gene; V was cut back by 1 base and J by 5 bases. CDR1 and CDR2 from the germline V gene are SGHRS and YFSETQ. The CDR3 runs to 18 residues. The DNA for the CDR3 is TGCGCCAGCAGCTTGAGCCGCCGGCTAGCGGGACTCTCGGAGACCCAGTACTTC. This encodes CASSLSRRLAGLSETQYF.

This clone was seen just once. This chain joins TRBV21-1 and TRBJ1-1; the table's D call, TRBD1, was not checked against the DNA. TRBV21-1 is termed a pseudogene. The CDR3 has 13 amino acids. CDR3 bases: TGTGCCAGCACAACAATGTTGCCAACTGAAGCTTTCTTT. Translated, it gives CASTTMLPTEAFF.

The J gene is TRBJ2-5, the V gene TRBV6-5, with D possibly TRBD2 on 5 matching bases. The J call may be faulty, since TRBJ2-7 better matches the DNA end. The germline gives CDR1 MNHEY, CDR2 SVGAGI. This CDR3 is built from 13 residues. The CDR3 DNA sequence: TGTGCCAGCAGTTACTCGGACTCCCTCGAGCAGTACTTC. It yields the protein CASSYSDSLEQYF.

The CDR3 nucleotides are TGTGCCATCAAAGATGGGACAGGAACGAGCACAGATACGCAGTATTTT. Amino acid sequence: CAIKDGTGTSTDTQYF. The genes are TRBV10-3 and TRBJ2-3; 8 nucleotides match TRBD1. CDR1 is ENHRY and CDR2 is SYGVKD in the germline V gene. Losses at the gene ends were 7 bases for V and 0 bases for J; bases not matched to a gene: 9. There are 16 residues in the CDR3.

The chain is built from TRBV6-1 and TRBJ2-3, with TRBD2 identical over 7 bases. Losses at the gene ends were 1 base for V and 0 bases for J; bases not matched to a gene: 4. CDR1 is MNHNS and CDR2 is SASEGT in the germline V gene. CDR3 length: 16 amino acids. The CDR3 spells CASSEGVGGSTDTQYF. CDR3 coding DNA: TGTGCCAGCAGTGAAGGGGTGGGGGGGAGCACAGATACGCAGTATTTT.

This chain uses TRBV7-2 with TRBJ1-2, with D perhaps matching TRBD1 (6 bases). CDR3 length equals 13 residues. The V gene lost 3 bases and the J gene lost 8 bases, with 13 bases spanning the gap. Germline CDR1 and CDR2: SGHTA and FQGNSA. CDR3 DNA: TGTGCCAGCAGCTTGACAGGCGAGGGCGGCTACACCTTC. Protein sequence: CASSLTGEGGYTF.

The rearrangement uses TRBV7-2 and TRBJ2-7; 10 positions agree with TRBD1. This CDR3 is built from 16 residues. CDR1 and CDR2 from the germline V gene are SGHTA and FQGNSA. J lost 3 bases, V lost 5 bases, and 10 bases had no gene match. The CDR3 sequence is CASSDKRTGGFYEQYF. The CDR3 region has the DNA TGTGCCAGCAGCGATAAGAGGACAGGGGGTTTCTACGAGCAGTACTTC.

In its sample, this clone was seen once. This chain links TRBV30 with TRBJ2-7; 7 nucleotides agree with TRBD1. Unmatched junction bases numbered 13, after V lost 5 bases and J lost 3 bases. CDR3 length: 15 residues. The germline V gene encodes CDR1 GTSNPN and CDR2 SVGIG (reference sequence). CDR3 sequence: CAWEYNDRASYEQYF. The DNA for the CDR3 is TGTGCCTGGGAGTACAACGACAGGGCGAGCTACGAGCAGTACTTC.

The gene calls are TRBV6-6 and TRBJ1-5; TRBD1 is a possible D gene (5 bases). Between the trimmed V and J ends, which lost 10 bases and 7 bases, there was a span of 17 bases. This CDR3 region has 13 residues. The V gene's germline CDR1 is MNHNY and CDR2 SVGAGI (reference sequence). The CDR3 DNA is TGTGCCACCCTTTCCTATGGGGGGCAGCCCCAGCATTTT. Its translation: CATLSYGGQPQHF.